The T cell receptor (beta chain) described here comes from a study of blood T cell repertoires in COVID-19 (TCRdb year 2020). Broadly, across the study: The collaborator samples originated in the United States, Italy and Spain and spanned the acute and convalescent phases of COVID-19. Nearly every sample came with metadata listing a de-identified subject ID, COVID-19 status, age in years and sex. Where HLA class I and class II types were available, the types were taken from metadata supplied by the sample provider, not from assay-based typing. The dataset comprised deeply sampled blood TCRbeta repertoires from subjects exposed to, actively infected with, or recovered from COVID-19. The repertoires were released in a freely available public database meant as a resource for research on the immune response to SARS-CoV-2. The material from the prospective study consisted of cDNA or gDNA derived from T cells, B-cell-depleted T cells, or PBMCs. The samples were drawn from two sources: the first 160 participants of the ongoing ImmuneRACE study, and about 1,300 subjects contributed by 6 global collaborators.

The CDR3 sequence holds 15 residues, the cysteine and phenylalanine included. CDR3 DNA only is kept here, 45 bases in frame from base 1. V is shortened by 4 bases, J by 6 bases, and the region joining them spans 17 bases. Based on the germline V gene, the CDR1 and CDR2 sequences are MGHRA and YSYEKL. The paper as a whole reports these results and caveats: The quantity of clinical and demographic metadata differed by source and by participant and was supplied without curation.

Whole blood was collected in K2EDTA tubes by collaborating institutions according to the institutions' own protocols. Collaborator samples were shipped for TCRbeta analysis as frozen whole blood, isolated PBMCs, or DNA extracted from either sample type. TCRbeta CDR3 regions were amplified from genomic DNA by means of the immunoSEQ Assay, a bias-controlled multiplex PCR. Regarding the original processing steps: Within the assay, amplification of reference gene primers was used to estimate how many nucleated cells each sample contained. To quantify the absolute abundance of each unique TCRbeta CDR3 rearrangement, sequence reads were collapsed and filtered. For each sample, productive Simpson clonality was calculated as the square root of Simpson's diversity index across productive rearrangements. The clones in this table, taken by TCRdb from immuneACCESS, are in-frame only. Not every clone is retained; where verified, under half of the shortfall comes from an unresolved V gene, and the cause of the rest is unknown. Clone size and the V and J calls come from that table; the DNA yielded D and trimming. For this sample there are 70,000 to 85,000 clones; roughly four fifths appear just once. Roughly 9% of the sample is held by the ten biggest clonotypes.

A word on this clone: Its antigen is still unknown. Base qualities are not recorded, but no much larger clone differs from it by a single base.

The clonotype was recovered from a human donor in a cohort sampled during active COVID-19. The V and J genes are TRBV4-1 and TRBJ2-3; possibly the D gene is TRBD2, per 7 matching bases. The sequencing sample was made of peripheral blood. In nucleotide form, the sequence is TGCGCCAGCAGCCCGCGAGAGGGGGGGTGGGATACGCAGTATTTT. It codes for CASSPREGGWDTQYF.